This T cell receptor (beta chain) was recovered during a study of cytomegalovirus exposure and HLA in healthy donors. As to this clone: The antigen is unknown.

Study conclusions and caveats: Reportedly, HLA-A and HLA-B alleles of most subjects were accurately predicted from TCR beta. As a later analysis revealed, the rate of TCR association differed by HLA locus, with DRB1 most and HLA-C fewest.

The PCR made use of 60 Vbeta and 13 Jbeta primers. TCRdb's copy holds only in-frame clones and misses some; the assay was immunoSEQ multiplex PCR. The sample includes some 120,000 clones, 70% to 80% seen only once; the top ten take around 1.2%. Specimen: PBMCs. This receptor was obtained from a man aged 45-60 years in good health and CMV-seronegative.

The CDR3 DNA is TGTGCCAGCAGTCCTCAGGGTTCCAATCAGCCCCAGCATTTT. Amino acid sequence: CASSPQGSNQPQHF. This chain links TRBV27 with TRBJ1-5, with a weak D call TRBD1 (5 bases). Germline CDR1 reads MNHEY; CDR2 reads SMNVEV (reference sequence). V was trimmed by 5 bases and J by 3 bases, leaving 11 bases between them. The CDR3 is 14 amino acids.